This TCR beta chain was identified during a study of T cell repertoires in cytomegalovirus infection. Whole-study findings and limits: Ex vivo, HLA-C-restricted CMV-specific TCR beta clonotypes prevailed over the rest of the response.

Trimming stripped 4 bases from V and 5 bases from J, with 7 bases between. In germline, CDR1 is LNHDA, CDR2 SQIVND (reference sequence). This CDR3 region has 12 residues. This clonotype appeared a few times. The antigen remains unidentified. From the reads, TCRdb called clonotypes with MiXCR, one entry per CDR3 protein. This sample has roughly 720,000 distinct CDR3 sequences, with less than 40% found just once. This sequence originates from a human donor in good health (CMV status not recorded). Some clones in this sample may be carry-over from other donors' samples. Sequences were obtained from PBMCs. This chain uses TRBV19 with TRBJ2-3; D gene uncertain. As DNA, the CDR3 is TGTGCCAGTAGTAGGGCGGAAGATACGCAGTATTTT. Amino acid sequence: CASSRAEDTQYF. The complete variable domain, with remaining parts taken from reference TRBV19 and TRBJ2-3, reads DGGITQSPKYLFRKEGQNVTLSCEQNLNHDAMYWYRQDPGQGLRLIYYSQIVNDFQKGDIAEGYSVSREKKESFPLTVTSAQKNPTAFYLCASSRAEDTQYFGPGTRLTVL.